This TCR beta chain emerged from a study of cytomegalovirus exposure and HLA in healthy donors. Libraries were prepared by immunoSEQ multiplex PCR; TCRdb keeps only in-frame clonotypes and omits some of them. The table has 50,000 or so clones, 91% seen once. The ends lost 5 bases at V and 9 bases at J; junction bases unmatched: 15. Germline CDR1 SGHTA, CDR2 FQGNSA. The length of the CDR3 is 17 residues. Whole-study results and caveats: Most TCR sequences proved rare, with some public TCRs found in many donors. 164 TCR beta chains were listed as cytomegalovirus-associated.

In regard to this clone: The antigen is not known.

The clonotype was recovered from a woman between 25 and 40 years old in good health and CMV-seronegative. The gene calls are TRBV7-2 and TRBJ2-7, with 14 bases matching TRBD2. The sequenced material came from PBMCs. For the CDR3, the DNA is TGTGCCAGCAGCCCGGCCTGGGGACTAGCGGGGGACCTCGTGCAGTACTTC. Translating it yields CASSPAWGLAGDLVQYF.